These T cell receptor beta chains were read from a single sample in a study of T cells in localized non-small cell lung cancer. Assay used: immunoSEQ multiplex PCR; TCRdb lists only in-frame clones, some missing. The table lists 15,000 to 20,000 clones, over 70% of them singletons. The sample here was peripheral blood, taken before any cancer treatment. The source is a male donor aged 60 or older with stage III lung adenocarcinoma. Both conserved end residues are part of each CDR3. A D gene is named only where the DNA matches it firmly. Clone size is given for some rows only: seen once, a few or many times, or a class if the clone is expanded.

J gene: TRBJ1-1; clone size: -; D gene: -; V gene: TRBV5-1; CDR3 protein: CASSFGNTEAFF; CDR3 DNA: TGCGCCAGCAGCTTTGGGAACACTGAAGCTTTCTTT
J gene: TRBJ2-3; clone size: few; D gene: -; V gene: TRBV6-4; CDR3 protein: CASSPIGGTTDTQYF; CDR3 DNA: TGTGCCAGCAGTCCTATCGGTGGGACCACAGATACGCAGTATTTT
J gene: TRBJ1-4; clone size: -; D gene: -; V gene: TRBV14; CDR3 protein: CASSRGLGEKLFF; CDR3 DNA: TGTGCCAGCAGCCGGGGTTTAGGTGAAAAACTGTTTTTT
J gene: TRBJ1-2; clone size: -; D gene: -; V gene: TRBV21-1; CDR3 protein: CASTKKSYYGYTF; CDR3 DNA: TGTGCCAGCACCAAGAAGTCCTACTATGGCTACACCTTC
J gene: TRBJ1-3; clone size: -; D gene: -; V gene: TRBV4-1; CDR3 protein: CASSQASQVRPGNTIYF; CDR3 DNA: TGCGCCAGCAGCCAAGCATCTCAGGTACGGCCTGGAAACACCATATATTTT
J gene: TRBJ1-1; clone size: -; D gene: -; V gene: TRBV18; CDR3 protein: CASSPTGKAEAFF; CDR3 DNA: TGTGCCAGCTCACCCACAGGGAAGGCTGAAGCTTTCTTT
J gene: TRBJ1-2; clone size: medium-sized; D gene: -; V gene: TRBV10-3; CDR3 protein: CAISETQGIRDGYTF; CDR3 DNA: TGTGCCATCAGTGAGACACAGGGAATTAGAGATGGCTACACCTTC
J gene: TRBJ1-1; clone size: -; D gene: -; V gene: TRBV30; CDR3 protein: CAWSVYVVGTEAFF; CDR3 DNA: TGTGCCTGGAGTGTCTACGTTGTTGGAACTGAAGCTTTCTTT
J gene: TRBJ1-2; clone size: -; D gene: -; V gene: TRBV6-5; CDR3 protein: CVSSYSAGNYGYTF; CDR3 DNA: TGTGTCAGCAGTTACTCAGCAGGGAACTATGGCTACACCTTC
J gene: TRBJ2-5; clone size: -; D gene: TRBD1; V gene: TRBV14; CDR3 protein: CASSGQAGETQYF; CDR3 DNA: TGTGCCAGCAGCGGACAGGCCGGGGAGACCCAGTACTTC
J gene: TRBJ2-3; clone size: -; D gene: -; V gene: TRBV4-1; CDR3 protein: CASSQGSRVDTQYF; CDR3 DNA: TGCGCCAGCAGCCAAGGGTCTCGGGTGGATACGCAGTATTTT
J gene: TRBJ1-4; clone size: few; D gene: -; V gene: TRBV9; CDR3 protein: CASSVGYTNEKLFF; CDR3 DNA: TGTGCCAGCAGCGTAGGGTATACTAATGAAAAACTGTTTTTT